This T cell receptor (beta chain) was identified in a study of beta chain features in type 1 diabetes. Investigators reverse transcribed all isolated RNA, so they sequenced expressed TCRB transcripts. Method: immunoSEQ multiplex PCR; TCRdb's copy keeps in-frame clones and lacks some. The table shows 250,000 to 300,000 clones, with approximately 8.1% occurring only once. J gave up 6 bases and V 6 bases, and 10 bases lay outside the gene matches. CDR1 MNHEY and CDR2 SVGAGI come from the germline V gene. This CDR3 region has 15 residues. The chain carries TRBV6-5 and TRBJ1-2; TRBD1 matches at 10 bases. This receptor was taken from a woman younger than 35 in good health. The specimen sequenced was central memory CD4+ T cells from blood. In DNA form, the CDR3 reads TGTGCCAGCAGACTGGGGACAGGGGTTAGGGATGGCTACACCTTC. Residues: CASRLGTGVRDGYTF.